One and the same sample provided the 14 T cell receptor beta chains below, sequenced in a study of CD8 T cells in Susac syndrome. RNA in amounts of roughly 0.5 to 1 ug was reverse transcribed with random hexamers. TCRdb re-called the immunoSEQ multiplex PCR reads with MiXCR, one entry per CDR3 protein. The repertoire consists of about 76,000 distinct CDR3 sequences, with under 95% occurring once and the leading ten covering approximately 0.45%. Sequenced input: CD8+ T cells from PBMCs. These receptors all stem from a human donor with Susac syndrome.

A single count supports this clonotype. This rearrangement joins TRBV7-9 to TRBJ1-1; 7 nucleotides agree with TRBD1. Trimming removed 2 bases from V and 7 bases from J; junction bases left unmatched: 4. The CDR3 consists of 13 residues. Germline CDR1 is SEHNR and CDR2 is FQNEAQ (reference sequence). The CDR3 reads CASSLLGTVEAFF. The DNA of the CDR3 is TGTGCCAGCAGCTTACTAGGGACAGTTGAAGCTTTCTTT.

The CDR3 loop reads CASSPGNTIYF. The CDR3 DNA is TGTGCCAGCAGTCCCGGAAACACCATATATTTT. The genes are TRBV12-3 or TRBV12-4 and TRBJ1-3; no reliable D call. V was pared by 5 bases and J by 4 bases, with 3 bases between. The CDR3 has 11 amino acids.

The rearrangement links TRBV2 to TRBJ2-1, with TRBD2 as a possible D gene (5 bases). The length of the CDR3 is 13 residues. Germline V lookup: CDR1 SNHLY, CDR2 FYNNEI. V gave up 6 bases and J gave up 4 bases, with 10 bases separating them. CDR3 DNA sequence: TGTGCCAGCAGGTCTAGCAGTTACAATGAGCAGTTCTTC. Its protein is CASRSSSYNEQFF.

The chain carries TRBV6-2 or TRBV6-3 and TRBJ2-1; 10 bases line up with TRBD2. With V trimmed by 8 bases and J by 4 bases, 8 bases remained unmatched. Germline V gives CDR1 MNHEY, CDR2 SVGEGT. There are 15 residues in the CDR3. This CDR3 is CASFPTSGLYNEQFF. DNA of the CDR3: TGTGCCAGCTTCCCGACTAGCGGGCTTTACAATGAGCAGTTCTTC.

This clonotype was detected a few times. The gene calls are TRBV4-1 and TRBJ1-6; D call uncertain. V shed 1 base and J shed 11 bases, with 18 bases lying between them. Per germline, CDR1 MGHRA and CDR2 YSYEKL. The CDR3 loop spans 16 amino acids. The CDR3 DNA sequence: TGCGCCAGCAGCCAAGTCGGACTCATTGGGCGGGCACCCCTCCACTTT. Translation: CASSQVGLIGRAPLHF.

This sequence joins TRBV11-3 and TRBJ2-1; 9 bases match TRBD1. The CDR3 length is 16 residues. V shed 4 bases, J shed 3 bases, and the junction held 7 bases outside the gene matches. Germline V CDR1 and CDR2: SGHNT, YENEEA. The CDR3 DNA is TGTGCCAGCAGCTCTAGAGGACAGGGGCTCTACAATGAGCAGTTCTTC. Protein product: CASSSRGQGLYNEQFF.

V gene TRBV20-1 combines with J gene TRBJ1-5; 7 bases map to TRBD1. The CDR3 has 16 amino acids. Trimming cost V 3 bases and J 0 bases; bases outside gene matches: 8. Germline CDR1 and CDR2: DFQATT and SNEGSKA (reference sequence). CDR3 coding DNA: TGCAGTGCTAGGGGCACAGGGGACCCTAGCAATCAGCCCCAGCATTTT. Translation: CSARGTGDPSNQPQHF.

The rearrangement links TRBV18 to TRBJ1-5, with a possible D match to TRBD1 (6 bases). Per germline, CDR1 KGHSH and CDR2 LQKENI. The CDR3 sequence is 16 residues long. V shed 0 bases and J shed 3 bases, with 12 bases lying between them. The CDR3 here is CASSPPEGVFNQPQHF. In DNA form, the CDR3 reads TGTGCCAGCTCACCACCGGAGGGGGTTTTCAATCAGCCCCAGCATTTT.

This clonotype was recorded only once. The J gene is TRBJ2-3, the V gene TRBV30, with D possibly TRBD2 on 7 matching bases. Germline CDR1 reads GTSNPN; CDR2 reads SVGIG (reference sequence). The germline V and J ends were trimmed by 2 bases and 2 bases, with 14 bases remaining between them. This CDR3 spans 15 amino acids. The CDR3 DNA follows: TGTGCCTGGAGTCGTGGGGGGGCCCACACAGATACGCAGTATTTT. Protein: CAWSRGGAHTDTQYF.

The chain combines TRBV19 with TRBJ2-2; D is unclear. The CDR3 spans 13 residues. The V and J ends lost 4 bases and 2 bases respectively, with 5 bases between them. Germline V CDR1 and CDR2: LNHDA, SQIVND (reference sequence). The CDR3 bases are TGTGCCAGTAGTAGGGTTAACACCGGGGAGCTGTTTTTT. It codes for CASSRVNTGELFF.

The CDR3 spells CSPHRDSSNQPQHF. The CDR3 DNA is TGCAGTCCCCACCGAGACAGCTCCAATCAGCCCCAGCATTTT. The V and J genes are TRBV20-1 and TRBJ1-5, with D perhaps TRBD1 (5 bases). From germline, CDR1 is DFQATT and CDR2 SNEGSKA (reference sequence). This CDR3 region has 14 residues. The V end was cut by 8 bases, the J end by 3 bases, with 17 bases between.

The chain carries TRBV7-7 and TRBJ2-3, with 9 bases identical to TRBD2. This CDR3 contains 14 residues. Per the germline V gene, CDR1 is SSHAT and CDR2 is FNYEAQ (reference sequence). The junction had 4 bases not matched to a gene; V was cut back by 5 bases and J by 4 bases. Written as DNA, the CDR3 is TGTGCCAGCAGCCGCGGGAGGGCCCCAGATACGCAGTATTTT. Protein product: CASSRGRAPDTQYF.

The chain joins TRBV4-1 to TRBJ1-1, with D tentatively TRBD1 (5 bases). The CDR3 has 14 amino acids. The V end was cut by 0 bases, the J end by 4 bases, with 9 bases between. Germline CDR1 reads MGHRA; CDR2 reads YSYEKL. The CDR3 spells CASSQDERGTEAFF. The CDR3 bases are TGCGCCAGCAGCCAAGACGAAAGGGGCACTGAAGCTTTCTTT.

J is TRBJ1-2 and V is TRBV25-1; the D is unclear. V lost 6 bases and J 5 bases, leaving 13 bases between the germline ends. CDR3 size: 13 residues. Germline V gene data show CDR1 as MGHDK and CDR2 as SYGVNS. The CDR3 region is CASRGPRGYGYTF. The CDR3, as DNA: TGTGCCAGCAGGGGCCCGAGAGGTTATGGCTACACCTTC.